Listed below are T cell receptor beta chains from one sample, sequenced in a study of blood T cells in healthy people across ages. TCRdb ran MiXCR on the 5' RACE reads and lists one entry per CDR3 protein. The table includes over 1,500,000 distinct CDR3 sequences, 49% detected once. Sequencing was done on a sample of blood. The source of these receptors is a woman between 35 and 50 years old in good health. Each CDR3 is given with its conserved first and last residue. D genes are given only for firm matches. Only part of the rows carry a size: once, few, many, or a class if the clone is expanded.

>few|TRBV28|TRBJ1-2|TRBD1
TGTGCCAGCAGTTTAGCGGACAGGGGCGGCTATGGCTACACCTTC
CASSLADRGGYGYTF
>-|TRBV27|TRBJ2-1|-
TGTGCCAGCAGTTTCCCTAGCTCCTACAATGAGCAGTTCTTC
CASSFPSSYNEQFF
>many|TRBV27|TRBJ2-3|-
TGTGCCAGCACGCGGACGAGCACAGATACGCAGTATTTT
CASTRTSTDTQYF
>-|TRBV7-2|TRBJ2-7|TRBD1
TGTGCCAGCAGCGTAGAATCCAGGGGGCTCGACGAGCAGTACTTC
CASSVESRGLDEQYF
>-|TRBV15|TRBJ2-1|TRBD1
TGTGCCACCAGCAGCACCGGGACAGGGTTCCTCAATGAGCAGTTCTTC
CATSSTGTGFLNEQFF
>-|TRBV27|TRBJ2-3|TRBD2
TGTGCCAGCAGCCACTATAGCGGGGGTAGCACAGATACGCAGTATTTT
CASSHYSGGSTDTQYF
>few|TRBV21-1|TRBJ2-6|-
TGTGCCAGCAGCTTTCCTCAAACGGGACCGAGCTCTGGGGCCAACGTCCTGACTTTC
CASSFPQTGPSSGANVLTF
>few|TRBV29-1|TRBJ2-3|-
TGCAGCGTTGAAGGGGTCACAGATACGCAGTATTTT
CSVEGVTDTQYF
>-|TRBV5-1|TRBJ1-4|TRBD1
TGCGCCAGCAGCAGCCGTCCCGGGACAGGGGGGACTAATGAAAAACTGTTTTTT
CASSSRPGTGGTNEKLFF
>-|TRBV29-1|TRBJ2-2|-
TGCAGCGCCTCGGGGCTGAACACCGGGGAGCTGTTTTTT
CSASGLNTGELFF
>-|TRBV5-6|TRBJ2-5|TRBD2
TGTGCCAGCAGCCCGAGAGGGACTATAGTACAAGAGACCCAGTACTTC
CASSPRGTIVQETQYF
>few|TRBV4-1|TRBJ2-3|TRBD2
TGCGCCAGCAGCCAACGCCAGACTAGCGGGGACACAGATACGCAGTATTTT
CASSQRQTSGDTDTQYF
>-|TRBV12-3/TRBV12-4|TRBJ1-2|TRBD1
TGTGCCAGCAGTCCCACAGGGGGCTATAACTATGGCTACACCTTC
CASSPTGGYNYGYTF
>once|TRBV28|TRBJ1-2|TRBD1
TGTGCCAGCAGAATCACAGGGGGCGCAAGAGGTGGCTACACCTTC
CASRITGGARGGYTF
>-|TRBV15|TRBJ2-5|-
TGTGCCACCAGCAGTCAGGGGGAGACCCAGTACTTC
CATSSQGETQYF
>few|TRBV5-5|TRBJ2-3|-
TGTGCCAGCAGCTTGTTGATCCTAGCATCAGATACGCAGTATTTT
CASSLLILASDTQYF
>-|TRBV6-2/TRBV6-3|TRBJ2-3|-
TGTGCCAGCAGTTCAGAAACCTACACAGATACGCAGTATTTT
CASSSETYTDTQYF
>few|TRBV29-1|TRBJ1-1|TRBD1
TGCAGCGTTGATGACGACAGGGCCGGCACTGAAGCTTTCTTT
CSVDDDRAGTEAFF
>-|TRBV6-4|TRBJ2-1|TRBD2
TGTGCCAGCAGTGACTGGCGGGGGTCTTATGAGCAGTTCTTC
CASSDWRGSYEQFF
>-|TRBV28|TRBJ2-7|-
TGTGCCAGCAGTTTAGAGCGGTCCCCCTACGAGCAGTACTTC
CASSLERSPYEQYF
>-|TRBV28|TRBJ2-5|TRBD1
TGTGCCAGCAGTTTAGCTTGGGACAGACAAGAGACCCAGTACTTC
CASSLAWDRQETQYF
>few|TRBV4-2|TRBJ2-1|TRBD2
TGTGCCAGCAGCCAAGCGGGGACTAGCGGGGGGGATGAGCAGTTCTTC
CASSQAGTSGGDEQFF
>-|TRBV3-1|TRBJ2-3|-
TGTGCCAGCAGCCAAGAACCATACACAGATACGCAGTATTTT
CASSQEPYTDTQYF
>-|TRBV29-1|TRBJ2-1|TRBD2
TGCAGCGTTGACGGGACTAGCGGGGGGGCCAGATACAATGAGCAGTTCTTC
CSVDGTSGGARYNEQFF
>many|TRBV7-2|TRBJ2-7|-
TGTGCCAGCAGCTTCTTACCGAGCGTTAACAGGGACTCCTACGAGCAGTACTTC
CASSFLPSVNRDSYEQYF
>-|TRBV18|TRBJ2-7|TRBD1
TGTGCCAGCGGCCGGGACAGACTAAACTACGAGCAGTACTTC
CASGRDRLNYEQYF
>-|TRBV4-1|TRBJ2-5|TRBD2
TGCGCCAGCAGCGGGGACGGGGGGGCCGGGAAGACCCAGTACTTC
CASSGDGGAGKTQYF
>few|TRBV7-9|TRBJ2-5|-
TGTGCCAGCAGCTTATTGGGATACCAAGAGACCCAGTACTTC
CASSLLGYQETQYF
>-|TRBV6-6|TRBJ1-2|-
TGTGCCAGCAGCCACCCCGAAAAGACAGTACTCTATGGCTACACCTTC
CASSHPEKTVLYGYTF
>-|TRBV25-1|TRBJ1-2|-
TGTGCCAGCAGTGGACCCGGGGGAAAGGGCTACACCTTC
CASSGPGGKGYTF
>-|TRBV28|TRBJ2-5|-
TGTGCCAGCAGTTTTAACGGGTTCACAGGTCCCCGAGGCACCCAGTACTTC
CASSFNGFTGPRGTQYF
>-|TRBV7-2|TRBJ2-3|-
TGTGCCAGCAGCTTACGGAAGACGACAGATACGCAGTATTTT
CASSLRKTTDTQYF
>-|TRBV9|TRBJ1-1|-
TGTGCCACCGAACCTAGTATAGGGCGGAACACTGAAGCTTTCTTT
CATEPSIGRNTEAFF
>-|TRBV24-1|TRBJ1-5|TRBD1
TGTGCCACCAGTAGCCCAGGGGGTCAGCCCCAGCATTTT
CATSSPGGQPQHF
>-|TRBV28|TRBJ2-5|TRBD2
TGTGCCAGCAGTGCCCCTGGACTAGCGGGGGGGCAGGAGACCCAGTACTTC
CASSAPGLAGGQETQYF
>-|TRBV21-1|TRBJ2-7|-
TGTGCCGGAAAAAGACCGCCGCAGTACTTC
CAGKRPPQYF
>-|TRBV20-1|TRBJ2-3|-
TGCAGTGCCGCGCGGGATACGCAGTATTTT
CSAARDTQYF
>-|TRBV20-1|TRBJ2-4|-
TGCAGTGCCAACCGCGGAGGGAGTCAAACCAAAAACATTCAGTACTTC
CSANRGGSQTKNIQYF
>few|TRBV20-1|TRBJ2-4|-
TGCAGTGCTAAGCCGGACACCTACGCCAAAAACATTCAGTACTTC
CSAKPDTYAKNIQYF
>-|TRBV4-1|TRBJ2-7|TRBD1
TGCGCCAGCAGCCAGCAGACAGGGGGCCATGGGCAGTACTTC
CASSQQTGGHGQYF
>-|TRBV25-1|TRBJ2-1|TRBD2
TGTGCCAGCAGTGATGGGCTAGCGGTCTCCTACAATGAGCAGTTCTTC
CASSDGLAVSYNEQFF
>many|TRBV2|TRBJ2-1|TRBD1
TGTGCCAGCAGGGCGGACAGGAGCTCCTACAATGAGCAGTTCTTC
CASRADRSSYNEQFF
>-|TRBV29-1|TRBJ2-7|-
TGCAGCGCTGCCTTGGGCCCTTACGAGCAGTACTTC
CSAALGPYEQYF
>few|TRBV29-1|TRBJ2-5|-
TGCAGCGTTGCCGGACTAAGGTTGGAGACCCAGTACTTC
CSVAGLRLETQYF
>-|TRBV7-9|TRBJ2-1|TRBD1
TGTGCCGGCAGCTTAGAGGGACAGGGGCCTTACAATGAGCAGTTCTTC
CAGSLEGQGPYNEQFF
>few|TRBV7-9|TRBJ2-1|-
TGTGCCAGCAGCTTAAGCCTAGTCAATGAGCAGTTCTTC
CASSLSLVNEQFF
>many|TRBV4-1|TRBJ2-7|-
TGCGCCAGCAGCCCCGTGACTCTCTCCTACGAGCAGTACTTC
CASSPVTLSYEQYF
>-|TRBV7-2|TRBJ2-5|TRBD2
TGTGCCAGCAGCTTAGATGGTGGGACTAGCGGGGGGGCCTTTGAGACCCAGTACTTC
CASSLDGGTSGGAFETQYF
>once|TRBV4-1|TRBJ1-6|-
TGCGCCAGCAGCCAAGATTTGCAGGTCTATAATTCACCCCTCCACTTT
CASSQDLQVYNSPLHF
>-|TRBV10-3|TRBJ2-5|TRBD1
TGTGCCATCTGGGACAGACAAGAAGAGACCCAGTACTTC
CAIWDRQEETQYF
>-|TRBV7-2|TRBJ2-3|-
TGTGCCAGCAGAATCGGCGAGGCGATCAGCACAGATACGCAGTATTTT
CASRIGEAISTDTQYF
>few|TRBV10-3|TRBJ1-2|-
TGTGCCATCGGTACAGGGTCCCTCTATGGCTACACCTTC
CAIGTGSLYGYTF
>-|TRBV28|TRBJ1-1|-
TGTGCCAGCAGTGGCCTCATATGGAACACTGAAGCTTTCTTT
CASSGLIWNTEAFF
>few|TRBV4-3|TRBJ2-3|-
TGCGCCAGCAGCCAAGGGGAAAGGGGGGATACGCAGTATTTT
CASSQGERGDTQYF
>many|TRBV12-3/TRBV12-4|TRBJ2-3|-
TGTGCCAGCAGCTGGGGGGGCACAGATACGCAGTATTTT
CASSWGGTDTQYF
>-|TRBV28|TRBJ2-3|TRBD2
TGTGCCAGCATCCTGGGGACTAGCGGATCCACAGATACGCAGTATTTT
CASILGTSGSTDTQYF
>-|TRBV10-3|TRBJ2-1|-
TGTGCCATCAGTGACACCGGGGAGACCCAGTTCTTC
CAISDTGETQFF
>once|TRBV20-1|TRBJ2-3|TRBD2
TGCAGTGCTATTGGATTAGCGGGGGCTCAATTTCCAGATACGCAGTATTTT
CSAIGLAGAQFPDTQYF
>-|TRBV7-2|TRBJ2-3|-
TGTGCCAGCAGCTTAGTGGTCAATCCCACAGATACGCAGTATTTT
CASSLVVNPTDTQYF
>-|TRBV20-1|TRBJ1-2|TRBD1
TGCAGTGCTAGCCGGGACAGGGGGAACTATGGCTACACCTTC
CSASRDRGNYGYTF